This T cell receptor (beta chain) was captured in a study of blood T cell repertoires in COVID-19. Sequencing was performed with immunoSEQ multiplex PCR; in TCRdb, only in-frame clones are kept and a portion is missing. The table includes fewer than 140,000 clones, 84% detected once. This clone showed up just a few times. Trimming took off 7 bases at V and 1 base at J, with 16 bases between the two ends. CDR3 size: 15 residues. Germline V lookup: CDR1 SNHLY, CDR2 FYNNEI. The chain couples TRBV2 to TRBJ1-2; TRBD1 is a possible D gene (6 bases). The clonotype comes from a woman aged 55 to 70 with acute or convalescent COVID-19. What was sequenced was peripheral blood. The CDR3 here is CASTGSRGINYGYTF. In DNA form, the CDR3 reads TGTGCCAGCACGGGGAGCAGGGGCATTAACTATGGCTACACCTTC.